One and the same sample provided the 10 T cell receptor beta chains below, sequenced in a study of blood T cell repertoires in COVID-19. The data were produced by immunoSEQ multiplex PCR, yet TCRdb's version contains in-frame clones alone and is incomplete. The data contain about 81,000 clones, roughly 90% of them singletons. Sequencing input: peripheral blood. These receptor sequences come from a man between 65 and 85 years old with active or convalescent COVID-19.

The CDR3 sequence: CASSPSGRGSTEAFF. The CDR3 DNA is TGTGCCAGCAGCCCGTCGGGCAGGGGGTCCACTGAAGCTTTCTTT. The J gene is TRBJ1-1, the V gene TRBV28; the match to TRBD1 covers 7 bases. This CDR3 contains 15 residues. Germline V gene lookup returns CDR1 MDHEN and CDR2 SYDVKM. Germline trimming cut 6 bases from V and 4 bases from J; bases unmatched to any gene: 11.

The chain combines TRBV10-3 with TRBJ2-3, with D possibly matching TRBD2 (5 bases). Trimming stripped 6 bases from V and 8 bases from J, with 9 bases between. The CDR3 spans 11 residues. CDR1 ENHRY and CDR2 SYGVKD come from the germline V gene. The CDR3 nucleotides read TGTGCCATCAGCGGGATGGGTACGCAGTATTTT. Its translation: CAISGMGTQYF.

The rearrangement links TRBV7-2 to TRBJ2-5; TRBD1 agrees at 8 bases. The CDR3 runs to 15 residues. With 4 bases clipped from V and 1 base from J, the junction kept 5 bases outside the gene matches. The germline V gene has CDR1 SGHTA and CDR2 FQGNSA. CDR3 sequence: CASSSQGGSQETQYF. Written as DNA, the CDR3 is TGTGCCAGCAGCTCACAGGGGGGATCCCAAGAGACCCAGTACTTC.

The J gene is TRBJ2-7, the V gene TRBV10-1; TRBD1 agrees at 10 bases. This CDR3 has 15 residues. Trimming at V came to 6 bases and at J to 2 bases, leaving 7 bases not matched to a gene. Per the germline V gene, CDR1 is WNHNN and CDR2 is SYGVQD (reference sequence). The CDR3 sequence: CASSPGTGAPYEQYF. CDR3 sequence (DNA): TGCGCCAGCAGCCCCGGGACAGGGGCTCCCTACGAGCAGTACTTC.

This rearrangement joins TRBV28 to TRBJ2-7, with D hard to call. V lost 5 bases and J lost 0, with 17 bases in between. CDR1 MDHEN and CDR2 SYDVKM come from the germline V gene. The CDR3 extends over 16 amino acids. The CDR3 coding sequence is TGTGCCAGCAGTCCCCTTGCGAGGCTTAGCTCCTACGAGCAGTACTTC. Translated: CASSPLARLSSYEQYF. Based on the CDR3 plus reference TRBV28 and TRBJ2-7, the full variable domain is DVKVTQSSRYLVKRTGEKVFLECVQDMDHENMFWYRQDPGLGLRLIYFSYDVKMKEKGDIPEGYSVSREKKERFSLILESASTNQTSMYLCASSPLARLSSYEQYFGPGTRLTVT.

This rearrangement joins TRBV15 to TRBJ1-2; D is unclear. Between the trimmed V and J ends, which lost 0 bases and 5 bases, there was a span of 4 bases. The CDR3 is 12 residues long. Germline CDR1 LNHNV, CDR2 YYDKDF (reference sequence). Here the CDR3 reads CATSREAYGYTF. DNA for the CDR3: TGTGCCACCAGCAGAGAGGCTTATGGCTACACCTTC. The variable domain in full, completed from reference TRBV15 and TRBJ1-2, reads DAMVIQNPRYQVTQFGKPVTLSCSQTLNHNVMYWYQQKSSQAPKLLFHYYDKDFNNEADTPDNFQSRRPNTSFCFLDIRSPGLGDTAMYLCATSREAYGYTFGSGTRLTVV.

The chain combines TRBV10-3 with TRBJ1-1; 8 bases match TRBD1. The CDR3 runs 15 residues. J lost 4 bases, V lost 4 bases, and 8 bases had no gene match. Looked up from germline, CDR1 is ENHRY and CDR2 is SYGVKD. The CDR3 nucleotides are TGTGCCATCAGTGCCTCCGGACAGGGTGGCACTGAAGCTTTCTTT. Translated, it gives CAISASGQGGTEAFF.

The rearrangement uses TRBV28 and TRBJ1-5; D not resolved. In germline, CDR1 is MDHEN, CDR2 SYDVKM. There are 15 residues in the CDR3. With 3 bases removed from V and 6 bases from J, the gap between germline ends came to 15 bases. Here the CDR3 DNA reads TGTGCCAGCAGTTTCGGGCGAGGGTGGGTTCAGCCCCAGCATTTT. This translates into CASSFGRGWVQPQHF.

The rearrangement uses TRBV9 and TRBJ1-6; a possible D gene is TRBD1 (6 bases). CDR3 length: 20 amino acids. V was shortened by 4 bases and J by 4 bases, with 27 bases between the two germline ends. CDR1 is SGDLS and CDR2 is YYNGEE in the germline V gene. Here the CDR3 reads CASSLDPQGPLSTYNSPLHF. CDR3 DNA: TGTGCCAGCAGCTTAGACCCACAGGGCCCCCTAAGCACGTATAATTCACCCCTCCACTTT.

This clone has only one observation. CDR3 sequence: CASSVGSGGLGYTF. In DNA form, the CDR3 reads TGTGCCAGCAGCGTAGGGTCAGGGGGCCTTGGCTACACCTTC. The V gene is TRBV9, the J gene TRBJ1-2; TRBD1 matches 8 bases. The CDR3 length is 14 residues. The J segment lost 7 bases and the V segment lost 0 bases, leaving 5 bases of the junction unmatched. The germline V gene encodes CDR1 SGDLS and CDR2 YYNGEE.